This record covers a single T cell receptor (beta chain). This clone was seen a few times. Its recognized antigen is unknown. Per-nucleotide qualities are absent, and no much larger clonotype sits a single base away. The record originates from a study of radiotherapy plus CTLA-4 blockade in lung cancer (dated by TCRdb to the late 2010s). Background on the whole study: Among enrolled patients, approximately 19% had an objective response and roughly 33% reached disease control. The full study reports these points: Early dynamic changes in blood T cell clones, together with increased serum interferon-beta after radiation, were reported as the strongest predictors of response. After treatment with radiotherapy and ipilimumab, TCR clones that originated in tumors expanded in peripheral blood.

In this study, focal radiation therapy paired with CTLA-4 blockade (ipilimumab) was tested in patients who had chemo-refractory metastatic non-small-cell lung cancer. The CDR3 numbers 14 residues from cysteine through phenylalanine. Only CDR3 DNA remains: 42 bases, in frame from the first base. From a lookup of the germline V gene, CDR1 and CDR2 are MNHEY and SVGAGI. Cut back by 2 bases and 6 bases, the V and J ends lie 13 bases apart. Library construction relied on the immunoSEQ multiplex PCR assay. The immuneACCESS repertoire file appears here via TCRdb, limited to in-frame rearrangements. These files lack a portion of the clones; in checked studies, under half of the deficit traces to unresolved V genes, and the cause of the others is not known. The sample has tens of thousands of clones on record, around 86% of them singletons. About a sixth of the sample is in the top ten clones.

This clonotype was obtained from a human donor with non-small cell lung cancer that progressed on radiotherapy plus ipilimumab. Here the chain combines TRBV6-5 and TRBJ1-1; possibly the D gene is TRBD1, per 6 matching bases. Material: peripheral blood, obtained from a patient treated with radiotherapy plus ipilimumab. The bases are TGTGCCAGCAGTTACATGGCGGGGGCCGCTGAAGCTTTCTTT. This translates into CASSYMAGAAEAFF.